This T cell receptor (beta chain) originates from a study of HIV-infected children after antiretroviral therapy interruption. RNA-based 3' RACE libraries used unique molecular identifiers. MiXCR was run by TCRdb on the 3' RACE reads, yielding one entry per CDR3 protein. The sample includes more than 85,000 distinct CDR3 sequences, less than 7% of them seen just once. Documented treatment: PENTA 11 planned treatment interruption arm or continuous ART arm. This CDR3 has 15 amino acids. From germline, CDR1 is SGHTA and CDR2 FQGTGA. V lost 1 base and J 5 bases, leaving 14 bases between the germline ends. The sample holds a few counts of this clonotype.

The source of this sequence is a pool of human donors with HIV. The chain joins TRBV7-3 to TRBJ2-5; a weak D match, TRBD2 (6 bases). Specimen: CD45RA+ CD4+ T cells from PBMCs, pooled from several time points, collected from a donor given antiretroviral therapy, either interrupted or continuous. This sample's subset: naive CD4+ CD45RA+ CD45RO- T cells. CDR3 DNA sequence: TGTGCCAGCAGCTTAATGGGTCGGGCGGGGGAGACCCAGTACTTC. Its protein product is CASSLMGRAGETQYF.